These 13 T cell receptor beta chains originate from one sample sequenced in a study of blood T cell repertoires in COVID-19. TCRdb's table, derived via immunoSEQ multiplex PCR, lists solely in-frame clones and lacks some. This table holds approximately 230,000 clones, 87% found once. Sequencing was done on a sample of PBMCs or T cells enriched from blood (not recorded which). The receptor source for this set is a woman aged 25 to 45 with acute COVID-19.

The chain carries TRBV6-6 and TRBJ2-3; tentatively, D is TRBD2 (5 bases). CDR1 MNHNY and CDR2 SVGAGI come from the germline V gene (reference sequence). The ends were cut back, 3 bases at V and 1 base at J, with 8 bases in the middle. CDR3 length equals 14 residues. The CDR3 here is CASSYGGRTDTQYF. The CDR3 DNA follows: TGTGCCAGCAGTTATGGAGGTCGCACAGATACGCAGTATTTT.

V is TRBV5-1 and J is TRBJ1-1, with a tentative D call TRBD1 (6 bases). The CDR3 sequence is 14 residues long. V was pared by 6 bases and J by 0 bases, with 12 bases between. CDR1 and CDR2 from the germline V gene are SGHRS and YFSETQ. CDR3 residues: CASTSQGVNTEAFF. The CDR3 coding sequence is TGCGCCAGCACTTCACAGGGAGTGAACACTGAAGCTTTCTTT.

The V and J genes are TRBV27 and TRBJ1-2, with 10 bases fitting TRBD1. J gave up 3 bases and V 5 bases, and 6 bases lay outside the gene matches. The CDR3 sequence is 15 residues long. CDR1 MNHEY and CDR2 SMNVEV come from the germline V gene (reference sequence). CDR3 in DNA: TGTGCCAGCAGTCCGGGACAGGGGATTTACTATGGCTACACCTTC. Its translation: CASSPGQGIYYGYTF.

The chain combines TRBV5-1 with TRBJ2-7, with 7 nucleotides matching TRBD1. The CDR3 loop spans 15 amino acids. The germline gives CDR1 SGHRS, CDR2 YFSETQ. Trimming at V came to 0 bases and at J to 5 bases, leaving 8 bases not matched to a gene. Here the CDR3 reads CASSLALNRGHEQYF. The DNA for the CDR3 is TGCGCCAGCAGCTTGGCCTTGAACAGGGGCCACGAGCAGTACTTC. The full variable domain, in which reference TRBV5-1 and TRBJ2-7 provide the parts outside the CDR3, is KAGVTQTPRYLIKTRGQQVTLSCSPISGHRSVSWYQQTPGQGLQFLFEYFSETQRNKGNFPGRFSGRQFSNSRSEMNVSTLELGDSALYLCASSLALNRGHEQYFGPGTRLTVT.

CDR3 region: CASRGGGPSSYNSPLHF. The CDR3, as DNA: TGCGCCAGCAGGGGCGGGGGCCCGAGCTCCTATAATTCACCCCTCCACTTT. The chain has TRBV5-1 and TRBJ1-6; the D gene is possibly TRBD1 (6 bases). The CDR3 spans 17 residues. Germline CDR1 and CDR2: SGHRS and YFSETQ. Trimming cost V 5 bases and J 0 bases, with 15 bases left between them.

The sample holds a few counts of this clone. This chain uses TRBV2 with TRBJ1-1; possibly TRBD1 for D (6 bases). Germline loops: CDR1 SNHLY, CDR2 FYNNEI. The CDR3 runs 14 residues. Trimming shortened V by 5 bases and J by 7 bases, and 17 bases separated the two germline ends. The CDR3 here is CASSYTGSRGEAFF. In nucleotides, the CDR3 is TGTGCCAGCAGTTACACAGGGTCGAGGGGTGAAGCTTTCTTT.

The genes are TRBV28 and TRBJ1-2; D gene unclear. Germline-derived CDR1 and CDR2 are MDHEN and SYDVKM. Trimming pared 6 bases from V and 0 bases from J, leaving 5 bases between. The CDR3 covers 12 residues. CDR3 nucleotide sequence: TGTGCCAGCAGAGACTCTAACTATGGCTACACCTTC. Translation: CASRDSNYGYTF.

The V gene is TRBV7-3, the J gene TRBJ2-7; D perhaps matches TRBD1 (6 bases). From germline, CDR1 is SGHTA and CDR2 FQGTGA. The CDR3 runs 14 residues. Trimming stripped 5 bases from V and 0 bases from J, with 11 bases between. The CDR3 DNA reads TGTGCCAGCAGCCCTGGACAGAGCTCCTACGAGCAGTACTTC. Protein: CASSPGQSSYEQYF.

The gene calls are TRBV7-9 and TRBJ2-3, with TRBD2 matching 10 bases. Looked up from germline, CDR1 is SEHNR and CDR2 is FQNEAQ (reference sequence). This CDR3 comprises 17 residues. V was clipped by 3 bases and J by 0 bases; unmatched bases: 6. CDR3 region: CASSFRGTSESTDTQYF. The CDR3 DNA sequence: TGTGCCAGCAGCTTTAGGGGGACTAGCGAGAGCACAGATACGCAGTATTTT.

The rearrangement joins TRBV5-8 to TRBJ1-4, with 7 bases identical to TRBD1. V dropped 5 bases and J dropped 5; count of bases not matched to a gene: 12. From germline, CDR1 is SGHTS and CDR2 YDEGEE. There are 16 residues in the CDR3. The CDR3 is CASRRGSGQPNEKLFF. The DNA of the CDR3 is TGTGCCAGCAGACGGGGGTCGGGACAGCCAAATGAAAAACTGTTTTTT.

This rearrangement joins TRBV5-4 to TRBJ2-4; maybe TRBD2 (5 bases). The germline V and J ends were trimmed by 4 bases and 7 bases, with 18 bases remaining between them. CDR1 is SGHNT and CDR2 is YYREEE in the germline V gene (reference sequence). The length of the CDR3 is 15 residues. The CDR3 coding sequence is TGTGCCAGCAGCGAGACTAACGGGCTTAGGAACATTCAGTACTTC. It encodes CASSETNGLRNIQYF.

J is TRBJ2-7 and V is TRBV28, with TRBD2 matching over 11 bases. V lost 2 bases, J lost 3 bases, and 6 bases stayed unmatched. The CDR3 length is 16 residues. Germline V gives CDR1 MDHEN, CDR2 SYDVKM. CDR3 loop: CASSLHRLAGRYEQYF. The CDR3 region has the DNA TGTGCCAGCAGTTTACACCGACTAGCGGGGCGCTACGAGCAGTACTTC.

The chain couples TRBV1 to TRBJ1-5; TRBD1 is the table's D call and was not checked against the DNA. TRBV1 is given as a pseudogene. This CDR3 spans 14 amino acids. The CDR3 sequence: CTSSQGPRNQPQHF. In nucleotides, the CDR3 is TGCACCAGCAGCCAGGGGCCTCGCAATCAGCCCCAGCATTTT.